Many counts were recorded for the clone carrying this T cell receptor (beta chain). TCRdb re-called the RACE reads with MiXCR, one entry per CDR3 protein. The sample has 96,000 or so distinct CDR3 sequences; over 7.5% are singletons. The record originates from a study of human T cells and chemical hapten exposure. Germline lookup yields CDR1 MNHEY and CDR2 SVGAGI. CDR3 length equals 13 residues. V was pared by 0 bases and J by 5 bases, with 5 bases between. This sample's time point: patch test 2, 6 weeks after DPC sensitization. Stated treatment: therapeutic diphenylcyclopropenone sensitization with weekly scalp DPC.

Specimen: whole blood, collected in connection with sensitization to the hapten diphenylcyclopropenone (DPC). J is TRBJ1-5 and V is TRBV6-5; D ambiguous. This TCR was recovered from a woman in her thirties or forties with alopecia areata. Some clones in this sample may be carry-over from other donors' samples. The CDR3 DNA reads TGTGCCAGCAGTTACTCGTGGGATCAGCCCCAGCATTTT. Its protein is CASSYSWDQPQHF.